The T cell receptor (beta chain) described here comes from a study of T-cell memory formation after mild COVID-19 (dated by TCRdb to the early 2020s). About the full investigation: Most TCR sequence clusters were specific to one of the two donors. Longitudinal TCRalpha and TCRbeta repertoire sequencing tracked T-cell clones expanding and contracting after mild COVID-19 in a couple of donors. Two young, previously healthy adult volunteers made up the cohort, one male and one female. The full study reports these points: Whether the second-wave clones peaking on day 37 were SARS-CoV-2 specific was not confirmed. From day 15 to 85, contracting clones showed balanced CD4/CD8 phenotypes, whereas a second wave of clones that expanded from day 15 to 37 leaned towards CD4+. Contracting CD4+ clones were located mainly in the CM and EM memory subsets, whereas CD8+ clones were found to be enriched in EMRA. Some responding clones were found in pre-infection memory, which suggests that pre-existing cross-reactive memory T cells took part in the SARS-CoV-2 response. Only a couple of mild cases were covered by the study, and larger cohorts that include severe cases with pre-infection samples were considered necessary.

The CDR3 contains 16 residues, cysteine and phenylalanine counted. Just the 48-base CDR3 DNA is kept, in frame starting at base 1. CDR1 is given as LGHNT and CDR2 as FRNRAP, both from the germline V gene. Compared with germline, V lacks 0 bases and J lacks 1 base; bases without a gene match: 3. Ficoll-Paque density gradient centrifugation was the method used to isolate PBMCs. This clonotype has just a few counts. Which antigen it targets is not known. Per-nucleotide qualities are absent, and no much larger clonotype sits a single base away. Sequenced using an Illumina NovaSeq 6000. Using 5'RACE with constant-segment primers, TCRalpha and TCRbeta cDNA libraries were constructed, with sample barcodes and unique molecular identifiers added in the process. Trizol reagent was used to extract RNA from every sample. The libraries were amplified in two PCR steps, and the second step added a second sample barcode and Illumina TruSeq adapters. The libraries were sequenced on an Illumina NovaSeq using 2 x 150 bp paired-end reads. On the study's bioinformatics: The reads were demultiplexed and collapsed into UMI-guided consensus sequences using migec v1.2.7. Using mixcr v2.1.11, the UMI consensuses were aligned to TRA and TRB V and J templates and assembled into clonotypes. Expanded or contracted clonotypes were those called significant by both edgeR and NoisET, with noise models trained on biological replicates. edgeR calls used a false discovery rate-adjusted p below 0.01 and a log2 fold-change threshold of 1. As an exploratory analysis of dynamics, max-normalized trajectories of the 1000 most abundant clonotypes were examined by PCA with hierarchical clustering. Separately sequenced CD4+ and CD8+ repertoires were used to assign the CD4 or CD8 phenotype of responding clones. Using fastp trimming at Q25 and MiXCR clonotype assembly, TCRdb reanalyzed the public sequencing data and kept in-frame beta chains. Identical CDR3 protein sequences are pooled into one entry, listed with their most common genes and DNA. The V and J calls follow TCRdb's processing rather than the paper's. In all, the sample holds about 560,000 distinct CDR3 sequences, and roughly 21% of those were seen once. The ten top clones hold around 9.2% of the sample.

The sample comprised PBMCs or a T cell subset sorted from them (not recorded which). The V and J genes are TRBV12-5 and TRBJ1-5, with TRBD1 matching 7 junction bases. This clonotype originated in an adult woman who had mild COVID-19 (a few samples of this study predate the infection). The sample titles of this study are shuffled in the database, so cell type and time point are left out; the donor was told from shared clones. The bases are TGTGCTAGTGGTTTGGTTCGGACAGGCAGCAATCAGCCCCAGCATTTT. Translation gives CASGLVRTGSNQPQHF.